The table lists the clone carrying this T cell receptor beta chain with a few counts. MiXCR, run by TCRdb on the 5' RACE reads, gives a single entry per CDR3 protein. The data show 84,000 or so distinct CDR3 sequences, roughly 13% seen once. These data are taken from a study of early T cells in non-severe SARS-CoV-2 infection. Study details: Bulk RNA taken from unsorted whole blood was sequenced, leaving chains unpaired.

The V end lost 3 bases, the J end lost 10 bases, and 16 bases lay between the germline ends. The CDR3 spans 15 residues. Germline V gene sequence: CDR1 LNHDA, CDR2 SQIVND (reference sequence). The sequenced sample consisted of whole blood. This TCR came from an adult who was a healthcare worker with PCR-confirmed SARS-CoV-2 infection or an uninfected control (not recorded which). The chain carries TRBV19 and TRBJ1-6; D is perhaps TRBD1 (5 bases). CDR3 residues: CASSIGQGYRSPLHF. CDR3 sequence (DNA): TGTGCCAGTAGTATCGGGCAGGGTTATCGGTCACCCCTCCACTTT.